This TCR beta chain is drawn from a study of T cells in Graves' hyperthyroidism and ophthalmopathy. Worth noting for this clonotype: The target antigen is unknown.

Uncontrolled infection, other autoimmune disease, pregnancy or lactation disqualified patients from enrolment. It was RNA transcripts that yielded the amplified TCR beta CDR3 regions. With the HTBI primer set, the TCR CDR3 went through a first round of RT-PCR. TCRdb used MiXCR to reprocess the multiplex PCR reads, holding one entry per CDR3 protein. The sample lists 550,000 to 600,000 distinct CDR3 sequences; around 14% were seen once. The junction had 8 bases not matched to a gene; V was cut back by 6 bases and J by 6 bases. Germline values: CDR1 DFQATT, CDR2 SNEGSKA (reference sequence). This CDR3 spans 16 amino acids. Whole-study findings and limits: Most thyroid clonotypes that were expanded above 0.001 also turned up in blood.

V and J are TRBV20-1 and TRBJ2-1; 16 positions match TRBD2. The receptor was derived from a woman between 18 and 29 years old with Graves' ophthalmopathy. The sequencing input was blood. CDR3 sequence: CSALGLAGGIGNEQFF. The CDR3 bases are TGCAGTGCCTTGGGACTAGCGGGAGGGATTGGCAATGAGCAGTTCTTC.